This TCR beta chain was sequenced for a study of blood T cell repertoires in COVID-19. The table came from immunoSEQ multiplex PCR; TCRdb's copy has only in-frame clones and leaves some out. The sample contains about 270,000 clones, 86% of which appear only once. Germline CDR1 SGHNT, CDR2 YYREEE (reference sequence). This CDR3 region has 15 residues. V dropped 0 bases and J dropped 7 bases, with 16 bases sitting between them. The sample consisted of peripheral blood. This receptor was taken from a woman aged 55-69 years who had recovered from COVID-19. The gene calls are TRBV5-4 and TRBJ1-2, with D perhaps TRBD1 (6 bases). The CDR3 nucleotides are TGTGCCAGCAGCTTGGACAGGGTGGTGGGTGTTGGCTACACCTTC. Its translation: CASSLDRVVGVGYTF.